What follows describes a single TCR beta chain. V dropped 1 base and J dropped 8; count of bases not matched to a gene: 7. The germline CDR1 and CDR2 sequences are KGHSH and LQKENI. The CDR3 contains 17 residues. The data originate from a study of blood T cell repertoires in COVID-19. For the study at large: The analysed material was cDNA or gDNA that came from T cells, B-cell-depleted T cells, or PBMCs.

Original processing methods: Scientists estimated how many nucleated cells there were by amplifying reference gene primers. The repertoire was sequenced with immunoSEQ multiplex PCR; TCRdb's copy has only in-frame clones and lacks some. The DNA was the basis for D and trimming; V, J and clone size are from that table. The sample yields fewer than 200,000 clones, more than 75% seen once. This receptor was identified in a middle-aged man with active or convalescent COVID-19. The sample taken for sequencing was peripheral blood. The chain employs TRBV18 and TRBJ2-1; 14 positions agree with TRBD2. The CDR3 region is CASSPRRLAGGFHEQFF. The CDR3 DNA reads TGTGCCAGCTCACCACGGAGACTAGCGGGGGGGTTCCATGAGCAGTTCTTC.